One and the same sample provided the 7 T cell receptor beta chains below, sequenced in a study of shared clonotypes between healthy human individuals. Profiling relied on immunoSEQ multiplex PCR, and the TCRdb table lists in-frame clones only, not all of them. The data contain approximately 2,000,000 clones, just under 95% of them singletons. Sequenced: naive CD4+ T cells from PBMCs. Subset described: CD45RA+ positively selected. The source of these receptors is a young man in good health. Some clones in this sample may be carry-over from other donors' samples.

This clone was seen once. The chain carries TRBV7-9 and TRBJ1-4; the match to TRBD1 covers 7 bases. Germline V gene data show CDR1 as SEHNR and CDR2 as FQNEAQ (reference sequence). The CDR3 extends over 15 amino acids. The V segment lost 2 bases and the J segment 7 bases; nucleotides outside the gene matches: 7. CDR3 sequence: CASSLSRGRIEKLFF. CDR3 DNA: TGTGCCAGCAGCTTAAGTAGGGGGCGGATTGAAAAACTGTTTTTT. The variable domain in full, completed from reference TRBV7-9 and TRBJ1-4, reads DTGVSQNPRHKITKRGQNVTFRCDPISEHNRLYWYRQTLGQGPEFLTYFQNEAQLEKSRLLSDRFSAERPKGSFSTLEIQRTEQGDSAMYLCASSLSRGRIEKLFFGSGTQLSVL.

The CDR3 nucleotides read TGTGCCAGCAGTTTACGAGGTTATCGCGGGAGTGGGGGTGAGCAGTTCTTC. This encodes CASSLRGYRGSGGEQFF. The V gene is TRBV27, the J gene TRBJ2-1; 7 nucleotides align to TRBD2. This CDR3 has 17 residues. The ends lost 2 bases at V and 9 bases at J; junction bases unmatched: 16. Germline V gene sequence: CDR1 MNHEY, CDR2 SMNVEV (reference sequence).

This clone was seen more than once but under ten times. The rearrangement uses TRBV19 and TRBJ1-1; D is possibly TRBD1 (5 bases). The CDR3 covers 12 residues. V was pared by 7 bases and J by 5 bases, with 11 bases between. Germline-derived CDR1 and CDR2 are LNHDA and SQIVND (reference sequence). This CDR3 is CASTGEGTEAFF. As DNA, the CDR3 is TGTGCCAGTACGGGGGAGGGGACTGAAGCTTTCTTT.

The genes are TRBV6-5 and TRBJ1-3; a weak D match, TRBD1 (5 bases). The CDR3 loop spans 15 amino acids. V was cut by 2 bases and J by 4 bases, with 12 bases left in between. Per the germline V gene, CDR1 is MNHEY and CDR2 is SVGAGI. This chain's CDR3 is CASSYGAGLGNTIYF. The CDR3 nucleotides are TGTGCCAGCAGTTACGGGGCAGGGCTCGGAAACACCATATATTTT.

The rearrangement links TRBV28 to TRBJ2-7, with 12 nucleotides matching TRBD2. The CDR3 extends over 15 amino acids. With 6 bases clipped from V and 3 bases from J, the junction kept 6 bases outside the gene matches. Germline CDR1 MDHEN, CDR2 SYDVKM. CDR3 amino acids: CASSPLLAGGYEQYF. CDR3 in DNA: TGTGCCAGCAGCCCGCTACTAGCGGGAGGCTACGAGCAGTACTTC.

V and J are TRBV7-8 and TRBJ2-7; D uncertain. V dropped 1 base and J dropped 6 bases, with 13 bases sitting between them. The CDR3 covers 14 residues. Germline V lookup: CDR1 SGHVS, CDR2 FQNEAQ. The DNA of the CDR3 is TGTGCCAGCAGCTTAGAAGGCAGGTACGGCGAGCAGTACTTC. It encodes CASSLEGRYGEQYF.

The chain uses TRBV28 and TRBJ2-6; D possibly uses TRBD1 or TRBD2 (5 bases each). The germline V and J ends were trimmed by 1 base and 3 bases, with 13 bases remaining between them. CDR1 MDHEN and CDR2 SYDVKM come from the germline V gene. The CDR3 runs 17 residues. As DNA, the CDR3 is TGTGCCAGCAGTTTATTTTGGAGTGGGGGTGGGGCCAACGTCCTGACTTTC. It translates to CASSLFWSGGGANVLTF.